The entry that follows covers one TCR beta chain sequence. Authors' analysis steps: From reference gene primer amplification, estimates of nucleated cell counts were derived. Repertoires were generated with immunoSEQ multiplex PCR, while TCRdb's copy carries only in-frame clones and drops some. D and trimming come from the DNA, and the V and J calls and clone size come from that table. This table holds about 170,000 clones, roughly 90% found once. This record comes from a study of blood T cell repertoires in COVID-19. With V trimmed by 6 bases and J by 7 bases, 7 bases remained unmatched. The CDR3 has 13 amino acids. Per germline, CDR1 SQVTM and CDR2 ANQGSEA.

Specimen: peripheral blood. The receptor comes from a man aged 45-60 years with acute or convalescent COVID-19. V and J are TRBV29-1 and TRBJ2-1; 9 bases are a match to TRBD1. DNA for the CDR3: TGCAGCGTCCTACAGGGGGCTAGGAATGAGCAGTTCTTC. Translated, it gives CSVLQGARNEQFF.